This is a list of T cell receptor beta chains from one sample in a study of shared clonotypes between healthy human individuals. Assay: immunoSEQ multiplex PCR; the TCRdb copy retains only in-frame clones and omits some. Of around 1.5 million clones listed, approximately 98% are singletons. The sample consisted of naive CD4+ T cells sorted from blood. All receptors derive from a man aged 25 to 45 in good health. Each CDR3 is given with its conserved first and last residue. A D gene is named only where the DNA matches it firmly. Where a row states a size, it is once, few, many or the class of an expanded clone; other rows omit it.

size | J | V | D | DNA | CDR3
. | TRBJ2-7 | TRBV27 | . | TGTGCCAGCAGTTTATCGAGTGGGGGTGTGCACGAGCAGTACTTC | CASSLSSGGVHEQYF
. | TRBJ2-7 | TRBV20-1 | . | TGCAGTGCCTCACTAGCCTACGAGCAGTACTTC | CSASLAYEQYF
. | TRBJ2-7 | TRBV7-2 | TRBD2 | TGTGCCAGCAGCTTAGCGCGCTTGCCGAGCGGGAGCCAGGGGTACGAGCAGTACTTC | CASSLARLPSGSQGYEQYF
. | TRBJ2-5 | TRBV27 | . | TGTGCCAGCAGTTTATTCTCGCTTAATCCAGGGTTTCTAGAGACCCAGTACTTC | CASSLFSLNPGFLETQYF
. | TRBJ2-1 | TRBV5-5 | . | TGTGCCAGCAGCTCAGGCCTCCCGAGCTCCTACAATGAGCAGTTCTTC | CASSSGLPSSYNEQFF
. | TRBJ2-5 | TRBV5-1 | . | TGCGCCAGCAGCTTGTATTCGGTCCCCCAGTACTTC | CASSLYSVPQYF
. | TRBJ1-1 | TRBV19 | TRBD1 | TGTGCCAGTAGTATGGCAGGGGGCGTTGGGCTGGGTGAAGCTTTCTTT | CASSMAGGVGLGEAFF
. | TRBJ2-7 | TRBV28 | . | TGTGCCACCCAACCCCCGGCGGGAAAGTTCTACGAGCAGTACTTC | CATQPPAGKFYEQYF
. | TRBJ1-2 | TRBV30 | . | TGTGCCTGGATAGCGGGGACCAATAACTATGGCTACACCTTC | CAWIAGTNNYGYTF
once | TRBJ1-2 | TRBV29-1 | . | TGCAGCGTTGCATCGGGCCTTTCTGGCTACACCTTC | CSVASGLSGYTF
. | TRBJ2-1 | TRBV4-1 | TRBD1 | TGCGCCAGCAGCCAGCCGACAGGGGTCTCCTACAATGAGCAGTTCTTC | CASSQPTGVSYNEQFF
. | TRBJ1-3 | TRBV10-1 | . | TGCGCCAGCAGTGATGTCGGAACCTCTGGAAACACCATATATTTT | CASSDVGTSGNTIYF
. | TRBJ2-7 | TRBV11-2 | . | TGTGCCAGCAGCTTAGTACCAGGGCCGTACGAGCAGTACTTC | CASSLVPGPYEQYF
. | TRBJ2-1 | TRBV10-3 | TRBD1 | TGTGCCGCTTCCCGGACAGGGGACCCCTACAATGAGCAGTTCTTC | CAASRTGDPYNEQFF
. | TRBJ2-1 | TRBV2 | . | TGTGCCAGCACCCCGACCAATACTCCGGGTGGGCAGTTCTTC | CASTPTNTPGGQFF
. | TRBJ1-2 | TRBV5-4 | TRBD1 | TGTGCCAGCAGCCCCGGACAGGGTGCGCATGGCTACACCTTC | CASSPGQGAHGYTF
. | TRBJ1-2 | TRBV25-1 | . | TGTGCCAGCAGCCCCCCGACAGGACTCTATGGCTACACCTTC | CASSPPTGLYGYTF
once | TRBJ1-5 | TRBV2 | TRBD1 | TGTGCCAGCAGGTTGGGACAGGGGGACAATCAGCCCCAGCATTTT | CASRLGQGDNQPQHF
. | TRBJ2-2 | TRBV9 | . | TGTGCCAGCAGCGTCGGTTCCCAGACGAACACCGGGGAGCTGTTTTTT | CASSVGSQTNTGELFF
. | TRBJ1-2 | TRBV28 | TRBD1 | TGTGCCAGCAGTTTAATTCAAGGGGGCGACGGCTACACCTTC | CASSLIQGGDGYTF
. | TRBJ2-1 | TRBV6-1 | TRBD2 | TGTGCCAGCCTCGGGCTAGCGGGAGTTAAGCAGTTCTTC | CASLGLAGVKQFF
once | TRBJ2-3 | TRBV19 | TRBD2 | TGTGCCAGTAGCCTGGTCCTAGCGGGAGGCACAGATACGCAGTATTTT | CASSLVLAGGTDTQYF
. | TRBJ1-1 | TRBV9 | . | TGTGCCAGCAGCGTAGCTGGGTGGGGGAAGGGGAACACTGAAGCTTTCTTT | CASSVAGWGKGNTEAFF
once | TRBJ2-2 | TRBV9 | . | TGTGCCAGCAGCGTAGCTAGCAGATACACCGGGGAGCTGTTTTTT | CASSVASRYTGELFF
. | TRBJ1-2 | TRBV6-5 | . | TGTGCCAGCAGCCTACGGGGACCGGGTGGCTACACCTTC | CASSLRGPGGYTF
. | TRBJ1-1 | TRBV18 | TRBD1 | TGTGCCAGCTCACTGACCCTGGAGGGACAGTACACTGAAGCTTTCTTT | CASSLTLEGQYTEAFF
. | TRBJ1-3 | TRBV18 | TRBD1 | TGTGCCAGCTCACTTACCGGGACAGGGGAAAACACCATATATTTT | CASSLTGTGENTIYF
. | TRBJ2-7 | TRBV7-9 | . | TGTGCCAGCAGCCATAGCCACTTGAGCTCCTACGAGCAGTACTTC | CASSHSHLSSYEQYF
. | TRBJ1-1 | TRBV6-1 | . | TGTGCCAGCAGAGCCCCTGGAAGGAACACTGAAGCTTTCTTT | CASRAPGRNTEAFF